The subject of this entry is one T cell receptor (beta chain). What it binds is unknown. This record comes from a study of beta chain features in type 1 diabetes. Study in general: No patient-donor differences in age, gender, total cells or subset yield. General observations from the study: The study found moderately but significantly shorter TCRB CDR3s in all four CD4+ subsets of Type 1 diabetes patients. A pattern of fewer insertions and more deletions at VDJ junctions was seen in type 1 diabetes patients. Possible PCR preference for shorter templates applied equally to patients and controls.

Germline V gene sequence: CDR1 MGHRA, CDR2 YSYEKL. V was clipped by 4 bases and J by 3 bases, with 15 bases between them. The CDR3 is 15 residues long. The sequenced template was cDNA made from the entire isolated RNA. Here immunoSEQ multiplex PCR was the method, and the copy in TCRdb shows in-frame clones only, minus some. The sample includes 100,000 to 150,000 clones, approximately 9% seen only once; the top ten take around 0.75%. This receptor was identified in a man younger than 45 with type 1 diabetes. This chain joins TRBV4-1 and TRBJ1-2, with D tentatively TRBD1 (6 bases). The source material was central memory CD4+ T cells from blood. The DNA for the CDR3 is TGCGCCAGCAGCCTCCTGGCCAGACAGGACTATGGCTACACCTTC. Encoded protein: CASSLLARQDYGYTF.